These 3 T cell receptor beta chains were all obtained from the same sample, sequenced in a study of cytomegalovirus exposure and HLA in healthy donors. The PCR was carried out with 60 Vbeta primers and 13 Jbeta primers. The protocol was immunoSEQ multiplex PCR, while the TCRdb copy is restricted to in-frame clones and leaves out a portion. The sample includes under 200,000 clones, about three quarters of them seen just once. The sequenced sample was PBMCs. These receptors were collected from a female donor in good health and CMV-seronegative.

V usage is TRBV14 and J usage is TRBJ2-1; TRBD2 aligns across 10 bases. Germline CDR1 SGHDN, CDR2 FVKESK. This CDR3 is built from 15 residues. V shed 7 bases, J shed 9 bases, and the junction held 12 bases outside the gene matches. CDR3 region: CASTPLAGPQSEQFF. In DNA form, the CDR3 reads TGTGCCAGCACCCCACTAGCGGGGCCCCAATCTGAGCAGTTCTTC.

The chain carries TRBV18 and TRBJ1-2, with D tentatively TRBD1 (6 bases). Germline CDR1 and CDR2: KGHSH and LQKENI. This CDR3 is 16 amino acids long. The V and J ends lost 2 bases and 4 bases respectively, with 17 bases between them. CDR3 in DNA: TGTGCCAGCTCACCATGGGCATCCGGACAGATCTATGGCTACACCTTC. Translated: CASSPWASGQIYGYTF.

The chain uses TRBV19 and TRBJ1-6; a weak D match, TRBD1 (5 bases). Trimming removed 6 bases from V and 0 bases from J, with 12 bases in between. This CDR3 is built from 16 residues. Germline V lookup: CDR1 LNHDA, CDR2 SQIVND (reference sequence). As DNA, the CDR3 is TGTGCCAGTAGCTTGGGGGGATCCTCCTATAATTCACCCCTCCACTTT. It codes for CASSLGGSSYNSPLHF.